This TCR beta chain was captured in a study of graft-versus-host responses after intestinal transplantation. This CDR3 spans 14 amino acids. V dropped 3 bases and J dropped 2 bases, with 9 bases sitting between them. Germline-derived CDR1 and CDR2 are MNHEY and SMNVEV (reference sequence). As to this clone: The antigen is unknown.

TCRdb keeps only in-frame clones here, not all; method: immunoSEQ multiplex PCR. Found here are over 85,000 clones, 85% to 95% of them singletons; the top ten hold about 0.5%. V and J are TRBV27 and TRBJ2-3; a possible D gene is TRBD2 (6 bases). The source material was unstimulated CD8+ T cells sorted from spleen or lymph node cells, sampled before intestinal transplant. The source is a human donor who received an intestinal transplant. CDR3 DNA: TGTGCCAGCAGTTTTGCGGGGTCCACAGATACGCAGTATTTT. Its translation is CASSFAGSTDTQYF.